These T cell receptor beta chains were read from a single sample in a study of blood T cell repertoires in COVID-19. Method: immunoSEQ multiplex PCR; TCRdb's copy keeps in-frame clones and lacks some. The data hold 220,000 or so clones, with around 84% observed a single time. Material for sequencing was peripheral blood. The receptors here all came from a woman aged 60-75 years who had recovered from COVID-19. Both conserved end residues are part of each CDR3. A D gene is named only where the DNA matches it firmly. Size values are once, few and many counts, or a class for expanded clones, and some rows have none.

D gene	V gene	CDR3 length	J gene	clone size	CDR3 protein	CDR3 DNA
TRBD2	TRBV29-1	18	TRBJ2-4	-	CSVSSSGGLTLAKNIQYF	TGCAGCGTTTCGTCTAGCGGGGGGTTGACCCTAGCCAAAAACATTCAGTACTTC
-	TRBV7-2	15	TRBJ2-1	-	CASSSQGTIINEQFF	TGTGCCAGCAGCTCCCAGGGGACCATCATCAATGAGCAGTTCTTC
-	TRBV4-1	14	TRBJ1-4	-	CASSRGGTNEKLFF	TGCGCCAGCAGCCGGGGCGGAACTAATGAAAAACTGTTTTTT
TRBD2	TRBV6-4	16	TRBJ2-5	-	CASSDKVAGYQETQYF	TGTGCCAGCAGTGACAAGGTAGCGGGGTACCAAGAGACCCAGTACTTC
-	TRBV3-1/TRBV3-2	15	TRBJ1-1	once	CASSQERGADTEAFF	TGTGCCAGCAGCCAAGAACGGGGGGCGGACACTGAAGCTTTCTTT
-	TRBV6-2/TRBV6-3	17	TRBJ2-7	-	CASSRRGTRRYYYEQYF	TGTGCCAGCAGCCGAAGGGGGACGCGGCGCTACTACTACGAGCAGTACTTC
-	TRBV7-3	13	TRBJ2-3	-	CASSPRGADTQYF	TGTGCCAGCAGCCCCCGTGGAGCAGATACGCAGTATTTT
-	TRBV6-5	14	TRBJ1-5	-	CASSLAGGNQPQHF	TGTGCCAGCAGTTTAGCGGGGGGGAATCAGCCCCAGCATTTT
-	TRBV30	13	TRBJ2-1	-	CAWTRDSYNEQFF	TGTGCCTGGACCCGGGACTCGTACAATGAGCAGTTCTTC
-	TRBV10-3	12	TRBJ1-4	-	CAISVGGEKLFF	TGTGCCATCAGTGTGGGCGGGGAAAAACTGTTTTTT
-	TRBV27	10	TRBJ2-1	-	CASGGLEQFF	TGTGCCAGCGGGGGCCTTGAGCAGTTCTTC
-	TRBV12-3/TRBV12-4	13	TRBJ2-2	-	CASSDGTGRELFF	TGTGCCAGCAGCGACGGGACTGGGCGGGAGCTGTTTTTT
-	TRBV5-1	13	TRBJ1-5	-	CASSLDGNQPQHF	TGCGCCAGCAGCTTGGACGGTAATCAGCCCCAGCATTTT
TRBD1	TRBV10-3	15	TRBJ1-4	-	CAISGGTGADEKLFF	TGTGCCATCAGTGGGGGGACAGGGGCTGATGAAAAACTGTTTTTT
-	TRBV19	14	TRBJ2-1	-	CASRRGGLYNEQFF	TGTGCCAGTCGAAGGGGAGGACTTTACAATGAGCAGTTCTTC
TRBD1	TRBV6-2/TRBV6-3	13	TRBJ1-1	-	CASSHGTGTEAFF	TGTGCCAGCAGCCACGGGACAGGGACTGAAGCTTTCTTT
-	TRBV19	15	TRBJ2-1	-	CASSIENRGYNEQFF	TGTGCCAGTAGTATAGAAAACCGGGGCTACAATGAGCAGTTCTTC
TRBD1	TRBV27	15	TRBJ2-1	-	CASSPKGTANNEQFF	TGTGCCAGCAGCCCAAAGGGGACAGCAAACAATGAGCAGTTCTTC
-	TRBV13	15	TRBJ1-6	few	CASSVGGAYNSPLHF	TGTGCCAGCAGTGTAGGGGGGGCCTATAATTCACCCCTCCACTTT
TRBD1	TRBV3-1/TRBV3-2	18	TRBJ2-6	-	CASSQDIPGGSGANVLTF	TGTGCCAGCAGCCAAGATATACCAGGGGGATCTGGGGCCAACGTCCTGACTTTC
TRBD2	TRBV5-1	16	TRBJ2-3	-	CASSLGLAPGERSQYF	TGCGCCAGCAGCTTGGGACTAGCACCGGGAGAACGATCGCAGTATTTT
-	TRBV5-1	14	TRBJ1-6	few	CASSKDNGNSPLHF	TGCGCCAGCAGCAAGGACAACGGTAATTCACCCCTCCACTTT
-	TRBV6-6	14	TRBJ2-7	few	CASSYIGGSYEQYF	TGTGCCAGCAGTTACATAGGGGGCTCCTACGAGCAGTACTTC
TRBD1	TRBV7-9	15	TRBJ1-6	-	CASRPTGGSNSPLHF	TGTGCCAGCAGGCCTACAGGGGGCTCAAACTCACCCCTCCACTTT
-	TRBV4-1	14	TRBJ2-1	-	CASSQIPRRNEQFF	TGCGCCAGCAGCCAAATACCCCGGCGGAATGAGCAGTTCTTC
-	TRBV27	16	TRBJ2-5	-	CASSLGPVGGKETQYF	TGTGCCAGCAGCCTTGGCCCCGTTGGAGGGAAAGAGACCCAGTACTTC
-	TRBV3-1/TRBV3-2	14	TRBJ1-5	-	CASGTGFGQQPQHF	TGTGCCAGCGGGACGGGGTTTGGACAGCAGCCCCAGCATTTT
-	TRBV14	13	TRBJ1-5	-	CASSQGGNQPQHF	TGTGCCAGCAGCCAAGGAGGGAATCAGCCCCAGCATTTT
-	TRBV15	14	TRBJ1-2	-	CATSRDVRAYGYTF	TGTGCCACCAGCAGAGATGTGCGGGCCTATGGCTACACCTTC
TRBD2	TRBV7-2	15	TRBJ2-7	-	CASSFSGGATYEQYF	TGTGCCAGCAGCTTCAGCGGGGGGGCAACCTACGAGCAGTACTTC
-	TRBV27	15	TRBJ1-2	-	CASSPSPGLNYGYTF	TGTGCCAGCAGTCCTTCCCCGGGTTTAAACTATGGCTACACCTTC
-	TRBV7-9	13	TRBJ1-2	-	CASSLETNYGYTF	TGTGCCAGCAGCTTAGAAACAAACTATGGCTACACCTTC
TRBD1	TRBV18	15	TRBJ2-3	-	CASSPNRDRGGTQYF	TGTGCCAGCTCACCAAACCGGGACAGGGGAGGGACGCAGTATTTT
TRBD2	TRBV27	16	TRBJ2-2	-	CASSYLAGVRTGELFF	TGTGCCAGCAGTTACCTAGCGGGGGTACGCACCGGGGAGCTGTTTTTT
-	TRBV5-1	13	TRBJ1-1	-	CASSLGGGTEAFF	TGCGCCAGCAGCTTGGGCGGGGGCACTGAAGCTTTCTTT
-	TRBV5-6	12	TRBJ1-2	-	CASSLDFSGYTF	TGTGCCAGCAGCTTGGACTTCTCTGGCTACACCTTC
TRBD1	TRBV5-1	15	TRBJ1-2	-	CASSLAAGGAGGYTF	TGCGCCAGCAGCTTGGCTGCAGGGGGCGCAGGTGGCTACACCTTC
TRBD2	TRBV6-5	16	TRBJ2-3	-	CASSYGLAGSTDTQYF	TGTGCCAGCAGTTACGGTCTAGCGGGAAGCACAGATACGCAGTATTTT
-	TRBV6-5	15	TRBJ1-1	-	CASTPQVAGYTEAFF	TGTGCCAGCACCCCACAGGTAGCAGGGTACACTGAAGCTTTCTTT
-	TRBV6-5	14	TRBJ2-7	-	CASSQATRAYEQYF	TGTGCCAGCAGTCAGGCGACTAGGGCCTACGAGCAGTACTTC
TRBD1	TRBV6-6	16	TRBJ1-3	-	CASSYPGTGVGNTIYF	TGTGCCAGCAGTTACCCCGGGACAGGGGTTGGAAACACCATATATTTT
-	TRBV16	15	TRBJ1-2	-	CASSQDPRSLYGYTF	TGTGCCAGCAGCCAAGATCCTCGGTCCCTCTATGGCTACACCTTC
TRBD1	TRBV5-4	17	TRBJ1-2	-	CASSFRDRPSTNYGYTF	TGTGCCAGCAGCTTTAGGGACAGGCCTTCTACTAACTATGGCTACACCTTC
-	TRBV24-1	13	TRBJ2-5	once	CATSGGHEETQYF	TGTGCCACCAGTGGGGGACATGAAGAGACCCAGTACTTC
TRBD2	TRBV6-8	18	TRBJ2-4	-	CASSCKVKRGGFENIQYF	TGTGCCAGCAGTTGTAAAGTAAAGCGGGGGGGCTTTGAAAACATTCAGTACTTC